These 17 T cell receptor beta chains share one sample of origin, sequenced in a study of T-cell memory formation after mild COVID-19. One entry per CDR3 protein, called by TCRdb with MiXCR from the 5' RACE reads. The sample lists approximately 150,000 distinct CDR3 sequences; about 14% were seen once. Sequenced input: PBMCs or a T cell subset sorted from them (not recorded which). These receptors were obtained from an adult woman who had mild COVID-19 (a few samples of this study predate the infection). Cell type and time point are not known.

The J gene is TRBJ2-1, the V gene TRBV6-5, with 9 bases identical to TRBD2. The CDR3 runs to 16 residues. The V gene end was trimmed by 2 bases and the J gene end by 6 bases; junction bases not matched to a gene: 8. Germline V CDR1 and CDR2: MNHEY, SVGAGI. Written as DNA, the CDR3 is TGTGCCAGCAGTTACGGACTAGCGAACCCCATCAATGAGCAGTTCTTC. Translated, it gives CASSYGLANPINEQFF.

This clonotype has just one count. The chain couples TRBV19 to TRBJ2-7; TRBD1 matches at 9 bases. Germline loops: CDR1 LNHDA, CDR2 SQIVND (reference sequence). The CDR3 is made up of 15 amino acids. Trimming took 3 bases from V and 2 from J; bases not matched to a gene: 5. The chain's CDR3 is CASSIRDRAAYEQYF. CDR3 nucleotides: TGTGCCAGTAGTATCCGGGACAGGGCCGCCTACGAGCAGTACTTC.

As for this clonotype: The germline gene is not matched at one end of the junction; a read error may be the cause. The chain recombines TRBV5-1 with TRBJ2-1; maybe TRBD1 (6 bases). The CDR3 is 11 residues long. Germline loops: CDR1 SGHRS, CDR2 YFSETQ. The CDR3 nucleotides read TGCGCCAGCAACAGGGACAATGAGCAGTTATTC. Translating it yields CASNRDNEQLF. The variable domain in full, with the rest retrieved from reference TRBV5-1 and TRBJ2-1, is KAGVTQTPRYLIKTRGQQVTLSCSPISGHRSVSWYQQTPGQGLQFLFEYFSETQRNKGNFPGRFSGRQFSNSRSEMNVSTLELGDSALYLCASNRDNEQLFGPGTRLTVL.

This clonotype was seen more than once but under ten times. The V call is TRBV5-1, the J call TRBJ2-3, with TRBD2 matching 7 bases. Germline V gene lookup returns CDR1 SGHRS and CDR2 YFSETQ. Trimming at V came to 4 bases and at J to 0 bases, leaving 8 bases not matched to a gene. There are 16 residues in the CDR3. The chain's CDR3 is CASSGRLAPSTDTQYF. The CDR3, as DNA: TGCGCCAGCAGCGGAAGACTAGCACCTAGCACAGATACGCAGTATTTT.

The chain carries TRBV20-1 and TRBJ1-5; D uncertain. Deletions cut 7 bases from V and 4 bases from J, with 14 bases between. In germline, CDR1 is DFQATT, CDR2 SNEGSKA (reference sequence). This CDR3 spans 13 amino acids. This CDR3 reads CSGRADINQPQHF. The CDR3 DNA sequence: TGCAGTGGGAGGGCAGATATTAATCAGCCCCAGCATTTT.

This rearrangement joins TRBV20-1 to TRBJ1-1; D may be TRBD1 (5 bases). CDR3 size: 15 residues. In germline, CDR1 is DFQATT, CDR2 SNEGSKA (reference sequence). The germline V and J ends were trimmed by 1 base and 6 bases, with 18 bases remaining between them. CDR3 in amino acids: CSARGGGKGRAEAFF. The CDR3 DNA is TGCAGTGCTAGAGGGGGTGGCAAGGGGAGGGCTGAAGCTTTCTTT.

CDR3 in DNA: TGTGCCAGCAGCCAAGCCCCCGCCGGGACTAGCGGACACAATGAGCAGTTCTTC. Residues: CASSQAPAGTSGHNEQFF. The V gene is TRBV4-2, the J gene TRBJ2-1; TRBD2 matches 11 bases. This CDR3 region has 18 residues. Germline lookup yields CDR1 LGHNA and CDR2 YNFKEQ. V shed 1 base, J shed 5 bases, and the junction held 10 bases outside the gene matches.

The chain recombines TRBV27 with TRBJ2-1; D may be TRBD1 (6 bases). The CDR3 spans 16 residues. V was shortened by 0 bases and J by 0 bases, with 9 bases between the two germline ends. CDR1 is MNHEY and CDR2 is SMNVEV in the germline V gene (reference sequence). The CDR3 is CASSLSMDSSYNEQFF. The DNA for the CDR3 is TGTGCCAGCAGTTTATCCATGGACAGCTCCTACAATGAGCAGTTCTTC.

This clonotype came up once. The chain links TRBV5-5 to TRBJ2-7; D call uncertain. CDR1 is SGHKS, CDR2 YYEKEE, per germline (reference sequence). Trimming took 0 bases from V and 2 from J, leaving 9 bases between them. This CDR3 comprises 14 residues. This chain's CDR3 is CASSLVATAYEQYF. Written as DNA, the CDR3 is TGTGCCAGCAGCTTGGTGGCTACCGCCTACGAGCAGTACTTC.

This clonotype was counted many times. The V call is TRBV7-9, the J call TRBJ2-3, with a possible D match to TRBD1 (5 bases). The V end was cut by 5 bases, the J end by 2 bases, with 23 bases between. CDR1 is SEHNR and CDR2 is FQNEAQ in the germline V gene (reference sequence). The CDR3 length is 18 residues. As DNA, the CDR3 is TGTGCCAGCAGCCCACCGCGCGACAGACCCTTCTTCACAGATACGCAGTATTTT. This encodes CASSPPRDRPFFTDTQYF.

The chain carries TRBV15 and TRBJ2-5; 7 nucleotides line up with TRBD1. This CDR3 is 16 amino acids long. With V trimmed by 0 bases and J by 4 bases, 8 bases remained unmatched. In germline, CDR1 is LNHNV, CDR2 YYDKDF (reference sequence). CDR3 sequence (DNA): TGTGCCACCAGCAGAGATCGGGACAGCGAGGGAGAGACCCAGTACTTC. It codes for CATSRDRDSEGETQYF.

Worth noting for this clonotype: The junction departs from the called germline gene at one end, perhaps through a read error. This chain joins TRBV12-3 or TRBV12-4 and TRBJ2-3; D gene uncertain. The CDR3 loop spans 14 amino acids. The CDR3 DNA sequence: TGTGCAAGCAGTTTACTCTCTTCCACAGATACGCAGTATTTT. The encoded protein is CASSLLSSTDTQYF.

This rearrangement joins TRBV12-3 or TRBV12-4 to TRBJ1-5; D gene uncertain. Trimming took off 8 bases at V and 4 bases at J, with 12 bases between the two ends. The CDR3 consists of 13 residues. The CDR3 sequence: CASGKDANQPQHF. The CDR3 DNA sequence: TGTGCCAGCGGGAAGGACGCTAATCAGCCCCAGCATTTT.

In its sample, this clonotype was seen a few times. This chain joins TRBV4-2 and TRBJ2-5; D is possibly TRBD2 (5 bases). CDR3 length equals 15 residues. The V end was cut by 4 bases, the J end by 5 bases, with 17 bases between. Per the germline V gene, CDR1 is LGHNA and CDR2 is YNFKEQ. The CDR3 bases are TGTGCCAGCAGCCCAAGGCGATATGGGGAGGAGACCCAGTACTTC. Amino acid sequence: CASSPRRYGEETQYF.

In its sample, this clonotype was seen a few times. This rearrangement joins TRBV27 to TRBJ2-3, with D possibly being TRBD2 (5 bases). The germline V gene encodes CDR1 MNHEY and CDR2 SMNVEV (reference sequence). The CDR3 runs to 16 residues. V was cut by 5 bases and J by 6 bases, with 21 bases left in between. The CDR3 bases are TGTGCCAGCAGTCTAGCTGATGGACTGCGAGGGGATACGCAGTATTTT. Its protein is CASSLADGLRGDTQYF.

This clonotype was observed a handful of times. V gene TRBV9 combines with J gene TRBJ2-5, with D possibly matching TRBD2 (6 bases). V was cut by 0 bases and J by 5 bases, with 11 bases left in between. CDR3 length: 14 residues. Germline V gene lookup returns CDR1 SGDLS and CDR2 YYNGEE. This CDR3 reads CASSVGRGRETQYF. The CDR3 nucleotides read TGTGCCAGCAGCGTAGGGCGGGGTCGGGAGACCCAGTACTTC.

The V gene is TRBV4-2, the J gene TRBJ2-5, with a weak D call TRBD2 (7 bases). Trimming stripped 0 bases from V and 3 bases from J, with 17 bases between. This CDR3 has 17 residues. In germline, CDR1 is LGHNA, CDR2 YNFKEQ. DNA for the CDR3: TGTGCCAGCAGCCAAGAAGGGGGGCCTAGCGGAAAAGAGACCCAGTACTTC. Protein product: CASSQEGGPSGKETQYF.